The 4 T cell receptor beta chains reported below all come from one sample, sequenced in a study of cytomegalovirus exposure and HLA in healthy donors. This PCR relied on a set of 60 Vbeta primers and 13 Jbeta primers. Using immunoSEQ multiplex PCR, the repertoire was profiled, and TCRdb retains in-frame clones only, with some absent. Here the sample spans 90,000 to 120,000 clones, about 80% being singletons. Sequences were obtained from PBMCs. Source of these receptors: a female donor in good health and CMV-seropositive.

The CDR3 loop reads CASRLGGINEQFF. In nucleotides, the CDR3 is TGTGCCAGCAGGCTAGGGGGAATCAATGAGCAGTTCTTC. The chain employs TRBV5-6 and TRBJ2-1; maybe TRBD1 (6 bases). The CDR3 has 13 amino acids. Trimming removed 5 bases at V and 6 bases at J, with 12 bases between. Germline lookup yields CDR1 SGHDT and CDR2 YYEEEE.

This clone was detected only a few times. This chain links TRBV15 with TRBJ2-1, with 8 bases matching TRBD2. This CDR3 contains 16 residues. Germline V gives CDR1 LNHNV, CDR2 YYDKDF (reference sequence). With V trimmed by 4 bases and J by 8 bases, 13 bases remained unmatched. CDR3 sequence (DNA): TGTGCCACCAGCATGGTCGGGACTAGTCATGTCTATGAGCAGTTCTTC. Translated: CATSMVGTSHVYEQFF.

This chain links TRBV11-2 with TRBJ1-2; 8 nucleotides line up with TRBD1. CDR3 length: 14 residues. Germline V gene lookup returns CDR1 SGHAT and CDR2 FQNNGV. The V gene end was trimmed by 6 bases and the J gene end by 8 bases; junction bases not matched to a gene: 11. CDR3 in amino acids: CASRLDRARRGYTF. CDR3 coding DNA: TGTGCCAGCAGACTGGACAGGGCTAGGCGAGGCTACACCTTC.

The V gene is TRBV5-1, the J gene TRBJ2-3, with 12 bases matching TRBD2. Germline V lookup: CDR1 SGHRS, CDR2 YFSETQ. The CDR3 runs to 16 residues. Trimming took 2 bases from V and 2 from J; bases not matched to a gene: 3. The CDR3 DNA follows: TGCGCCAGCAGCTTAGGACTAGCGGGGTACACAGATACGCAGTATTTT. It codes for CASSLGLAGYTDTQYF.